The rows below give T cell receptor beta chains drawn from one sample of a study of T cells after yellow fever vaccination. TCRdb re-called the 5' RACE reads with MiXCR, one entry per CDR3 protein. The data contain 450,000 to 550,000 distinct CDR3 sequences, roughly 22% of them seen just once; the ten biggest clones take up about a sixth. The specimen was PBMCs, collected more than 20 days after the first yellow fever vaccination. These receptors were obtained from a man aged 18 to 30 who received the YFV17D yellow fever vaccine. Each CDR3 is given with its conserved first and last residue. The D gene is left open where the match is weak. Not every row has a clone size; where given, it reads once, few, many or a size class.

CDR3 DNA: TGCAGCCTCAGCAGGGACCAAGAGACCCAGTACTTC
CDR3 protein: CSLSRDQETQYF
V gene: TRBV29-1
D gene: NA
clone size: few
J gene: TRBJ2-5

CDR3 DNA: TGTGCCAGCAGCCAAGTTAGGACAGGGGGCGGCGGTGAAGCTTTCTTT
CDR3 protein: CASSQVRTGGGGEAFF
V gene: TRBV4-2
D gene: TRBD1
clone size: NA
J gene: TRBJ1-1

CDR3 DNA: TGTGCCAGCAGCTTTAGGAGGGGCGGCCTTACGAACACAGATACGCAGTATTTT
CDR3 protein: CASSFRRGGLTNTDTQYF
V gene: TRBV5-5
D gene: NA
clone size: few
J gene: TRBJ2-3

CDR3 DNA: TGCGCCAGCAGGGTAGGGGACAACAATGAGCAGTTCTTC
CDR3 protein: CASRVGDNNEQFF
V gene: TRBV5-1
D gene: NA
clone size: NA
J gene: TRBJ2-1

CDR3 DNA: TGCAGTGCTGTCCTACCTGGGACGACAGATACGCAGTATTTT
CDR3 protein: CSAVLPGTTDTQYF
V gene: TRBV20-1
D gene: NA
clone size: few
J gene: TRBJ2-3

CDR3 DNA: TGTGCCAGCAGCGCCGGGACAACGAACACCGGGGAGCTGTTTTTT
CDR3 protein: CASSAGTTNTGELFF
V gene: TRBV12-3/TRBV12-4
D gene: NA
clone size: few
J gene: TRBJ2-2

CDR3 DNA: TGCGCCAGCAGCCAAGAAGGGACGAGCCCAGGCGGGACCCAGTACTTC
CDR3 protein: CASSQEGTSPGGTQYF
V gene: TRBV4-3
D gene: NA
clone size: NA
J gene: TRBJ2-5

CDR3 DNA: TGCGCCAGCAGGGCCTCCGGGACAGGGGGCCCTGGGGCCAACGTCCTGACTTTC
CDR3 protein: CASRASGTGGPGANVLTF
V gene: TRBV5-1
D gene: TRBD1
clone size: NA
J gene: TRBJ2-6

CDR3 DNA: TGCGCCAGCAGCCAAGATTTAGCGGGGGGCCCCAATGAGCAGTTCTTC
CDR3 protein: CASSQDLAGGPNEQFF
V gene: TRBV4-3
D gene: TRBD2
clone size: NA
J gene: TRBJ2-1

CDR3 DNA: TGTGCCAGCAATTGGGACACAAAAAACATTCAGTACTTC
CDR3 protein: CASNWDTKNIQYF
V gene: TRBV2
D gene: NA
clone size: NA
J gene: TRBJ2-4

CDR3 DNA: TGTGCCAGTAAGACTCGGGCTGGAAACACCATATATTTT
CDR3 protein: CASKTRAGNTIYF
V gene: TRBV28
D gene: NA
clone size: few
J gene: TRBJ1-3

CDR3 DNA: TGTGCCAGCAGCCTCGGGGGGCTGACCTACAATGAGCAGTTCTTC
CDR3 protein: CASSLGGLTYNEQFF
V gene: TRBV7-9
D gene: NA
clone size: few
J gene: TRBJ2-1

CDR3 DNA: TGTGCCAGCAGCGTGGGACCGGGGGACGAGCAGTACTTC
CDR3 protein: CASSVGPGDEQYF
V gene: TRBV7-3
D gene: NA
clone size: NA
J gene: TRBJ2-7

CDR3 DNA: TGTGCCAGCAGCTTCGGCGGGGGGGCATATGAGCAGTTCTTC
CDR3 protein: CASSFGGGAYEQFF
V gene: TRBV7-6
D gene: TRBD2
clone size: NA
J gene: TRBJ2-1

CDR3 DNA: TGCGCCAGCAGCCAAGATCGGGGGATTACTGAAGCTTTCTTT
CDR3 protein: CASSQDRGITEAFF
V gene: TRBV4-3
D gene: NA
clone size: NA
J gene: TRBJ1-1

CDR3 DNA: TGCGCCAGCAGCCAAGATCTAGCGGGGGGGCCAGATACGCAGTATTTT
CDR3 protein: CASSQDLAGGPDTQYF
V gene: TRBV4-3
D gene: TRBD2
clone size: few
J gene: TRBJ2-3

CDR3 DNA: TGTGCCAGCAGCCCTGGACTAGCGGGGGGGAGTGGGCAGTTCTTC
CDR3 protein: CASSPGLAGGSGQFF
V gene: TRBV12-3/TRBV12-4
D gene: TRBD2
clone size: few
J gene: TRBJ2-1

CDR3 DNA: TGTGCCAGCAGCGGAGTACCCAATATTAATTCACCCCTCCACTTT
CDR3 protein: CASSGVPNINSPLHF
V gene: TRBV5-5
D gene: NA
clone size: NA
J gene: TRBJ1-6

CDR3 DNA: TGTGCCAGCACCAACCCGGGCCTCTTCCCCTACGAGCAGTACTTC
CDR3 protein: CASTNPGLFPYEQYF
V gene: TRBV6-1
D gene: NA
clone size: few
J gene: TRBJ2-7

CDR3 DNA: TGTGCCACCAGTGATGGGACTAGCGGGGGCCTGAACACCGGGGAGCTGTTTTTT
CDR3 protein: CATSDGTSGGLNTGELFF
V gene: TRBV24-1
D gene: TRBD2
clone size: NA
J gene: TRBJ2-2

CDR3 DNA: TGTGCCACCAGCAGAGAAGCAGGGGACTATGGCTACACCTTC
CDR3 protein: CATSREAGDYGYTF
V gene: TRBV15
D gene: NA
clone size: many
J gene: TRBJ1-2

CDR3 DNA: TGTGCCAGCAGCTTGACCGGGGGGGCAGGAGGAGAGACCCAGTACTTC
CDR3 protein: CASSLTGGAGGETQYF
V gene: TRBV7-9
D gene: TRBD2
clone size: NA
J gene: TRBJ2-5

CDR3 DNA: TGTGCCAGCAGCGTAGCGGGGAATACGCAGTATTTT
CDR3 protein: CASSVAGNTQYF
V gene: TRBV9
D gene: NA
clone size: NA
J gene: TRBJ2-3

CDR3 DNA: TGTGCCAGCAGCTTTGGATCTTGGGGGAGCACAGATACGCAGTATTTT
CDR3 protein: CASSFGSWGSTDTQYF
V gene: TRBV7-3
D gene: NA
clone size: NA
J gene: TRBJ2-3

CDR3 DNA: TGTGCCAGCAGCTACACTAGCGGGGGCTACTACGAGCAGTACTTC
CDR3 protein: CASSYTSGGYYEQYF
V gene: TRBV11-3
D gene: TRBD2
clone size: few
J gene: TRBJ2-7

CDR3 DNA: TGTGCCAGCAGCTCCCTTATCCGACAACGGAACACCGGGGAGCTGTTTTTT
CDR3 protein: CASSSLIRQRNTGELFF
V gene: TRBV5-6
D gene: NA
clone size: few
J gene: TRBJ2-2

CDR3 DNA: TGTGCCAGCAGCGTAGGGGACAGGGCAAATCAGCCCCAGCATTTT
CDR3 protein: CASSVGDRANQPQHF
V gene: TRBV9
D gene: TRBD1
clone size: few
J gene: TRBJ1-5

CDR3 DNA: TGCGCCAGCAGCTTACGGGGGGGCAATATCATCCCCGGGGAGCTGTTTTTT
CDR3 protein: CASSLRGGNIIPGELFF
V gene: TRBV5-1
D gene: TRBD2
clone size: NA
J gene: TRBJ2-2

CDR3 DNA: TGTGCCAGCAGCCAAGATTTGGGGAGGGTCCGCACTGAAGCTTTCTTT
CDR3 protein: CASSQDLGRVRTEAFF
V gene: TRBV3-1
D gene: NA
clone size: NA
J gene: TRBJ1-1

CDR3 DNA: TGTGCCAGCAGCGAGAGGGGGGTAGGCGGGGCCAACACCGGGGAGCTGTTTTTT
CDR3 protein: CASSERGVGGANTGELFF
V gene: TRBV9
D gene: NA
clone size: NA
J gene: TRBJ2-2

CDR3 DNA: TGTGCCAGCAGCTTAGATGGGGACAGCCTCGGAACTGAAGCTTTCTTT
CDR3 protein: CASSLDGDSLGTEAFF
V gene: TRBV11-3
D gene: TRBD1
clone size: NA
J gene: TRBJ1-1

CDR3 DNA: TGTGCCAGCAGCCTCACAGGGGTAGTAGAGACCCAGTACTTC
CDR3 protein: CASSLTGVVETQYF
V gene: TRBV7-9
D gene: TRBD1
clone size: few
J gene: TRBJ2-5

CDR3 DNA: TGCGCCAGCAGCTGGACTGACAGCGCACCTTTCTACGAGCAGTACTTC
CDR3 protein: CASSWTDSAPFYEQYF
V gene: TRBV5-1
D gene: NA
clone size: many
J gene: TRBJ2-7

CDR3 DNA: TGTGCCAGCAGCAGACGGGCCCCAGGGAACAGGACTAGCACAGATACGCAGTATTTT
CDR3 protein: CASSRRAPGNRTSTDTQYF
V gene: TRBV21-1
D gene: NA
clone size: NA
J gene: TRBJ2-3

CDR3 DNA: TGTGCCAGCACCCCCCCCCGGGATGACGCAGATACGCAGTATTTT
CDR3 protein: CASTPPRDDADTQYF
V gene: TRBV21-1
D gene: NA
clone size: few
J gene: TRBJ2-3

CDR3 DNA: TGTGCCAGCAGTTACCCGCCCCAAGAGACCCAGTACTTC
CDR3 protein: CASSYPPQETQYF
V gene: TRBV6-2/TRBV6-3
D gene: NA
clone size: NA
J gene: TRBJ2-5

CDR3 DNA: TGCAGTGCCCAAAGACAGGGCGGTGGCTACACCTTC
CDR3 protein: CSAQRQGGGYTF
V gene: TRBV20-1
D gene: TRBD1
clone size: few
J gene: TRBJ1-2

CDR3 DNA: TGCGCCAGCAGTGAGACGGGGGACTTTCCTAGGGGTTCCTACGAGCAGTACTTC
CDR3 protein: CASSETGDFPRGSYEQYF
V gene: TRBV10-1
D gene: NA
clone size: few
J gene: TRBJ2-7

CDR3 DNA: TGTGCCAGCAGCCAAGGACAGAAGACCGGGGAGCTGTTTTTT
CDR3 protein: CASSQGQKTGELFF
V gene: TRBV7-3
D gene: NA
clone size: NA
J gene: TRBJ2-2

CDR3 DNA: TGTGCCACCAGTGCCAGGGCGAGCATCACTGAAGCTTTCTTT
CDR3 protein: CATSARASITEAFF
V gene: TRBV24-1
D gene: NA
clone size: NA
J gene: TRBJ1-1

CDR3 DNA: TGCAGTGCTAGTAAGGGGGTGGACACCGGGGAGCTGTTTTTT
CDR3 protein: CSASKGVDTGELFF
V gene: TRBV20-1
D gene: NA
clone size: NA
J gene: TRBJ2-2

CDR3 DNA: TGTGCCAGCAGCCAAGATTTTAGCAGGTTTAGCAATCAGCCCCAGCATTTT
CDR3 protein: CASSQDFSRFSNQPQHF
V gene: TRBV3-1
D gene: NA
clone size: few
J gene: TRBJ1-5

CDR3 DNA: TGTGCCAGCAGTTTGGCGGGGGGGCTTAGGTATGAGCAGTTCTTC
CDR3 protein: CASSLAGGLRYEQFF
V gene: TRBV12-3/TRBV12-4
D gene: TRBD2
clone size: few
J gene: TRBJ2-1

CDR3 DNA: TGTGCCAGCAGCTACCGGGTAACCTATAATTCACCCCTCCACTTT
CDR3 protein: CASSYRVTYNSPLHF
V gene: TRBV11-1
D gene: NA
clone size: NA
J gene: TRBJ1-6

CDR3 DNA: TGTGCCAGCAGTGATGGGCCTAGAGTTGATACGCAGTATTTT
CDR3 protein: CASSDGPRVDTQYF
V gene: TRBV25-1
D gene: NA
clone size: NA
J gene: TRBJ2-3